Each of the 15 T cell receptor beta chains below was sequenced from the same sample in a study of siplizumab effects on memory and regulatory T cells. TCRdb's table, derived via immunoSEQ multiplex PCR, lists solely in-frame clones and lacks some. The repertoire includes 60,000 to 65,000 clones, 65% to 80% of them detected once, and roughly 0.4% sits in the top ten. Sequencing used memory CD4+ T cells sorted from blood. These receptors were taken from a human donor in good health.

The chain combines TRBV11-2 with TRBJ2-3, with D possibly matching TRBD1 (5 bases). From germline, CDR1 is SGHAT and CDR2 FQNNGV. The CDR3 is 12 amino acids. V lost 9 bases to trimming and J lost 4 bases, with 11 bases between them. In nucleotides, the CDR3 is TGTGCCAGTCAAGGGGCGGCAGATACGCAGTATTTT. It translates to CASQGAADTQYF. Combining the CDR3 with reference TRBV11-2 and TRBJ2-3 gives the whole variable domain EAGVAQSPRYKIIEKRQSVAFWCNPISGHATLYWYQQILGQGPKLLIQFQNNGVVDDSQLPKDRFSAERLKGVDSTLKIQPAKLEDSAVYLCASQGAADTQYFGPGTRLTVL.

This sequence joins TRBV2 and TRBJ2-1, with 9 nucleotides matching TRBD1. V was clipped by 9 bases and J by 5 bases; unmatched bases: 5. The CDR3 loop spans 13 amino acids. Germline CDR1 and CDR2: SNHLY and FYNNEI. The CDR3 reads CARGGTGHNEQFF. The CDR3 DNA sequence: TGTGCCAGGGGCGGGACAGGGCACAATGAGCAGTTCTTC. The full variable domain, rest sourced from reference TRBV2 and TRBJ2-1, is EPEVTQTPSHQVTQMGQEVILRCVPISNHLYFYWYRQILGQKVEFLVSFYNNEISEKSEIFDDQFSVERPDGSNFTLKIRSTKLEDSAMYFCARGGTGHNEQFFGPGTRLTVL.

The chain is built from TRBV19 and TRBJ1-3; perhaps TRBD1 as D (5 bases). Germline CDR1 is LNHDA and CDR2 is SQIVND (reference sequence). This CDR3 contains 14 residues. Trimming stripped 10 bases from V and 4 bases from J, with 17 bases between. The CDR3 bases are TGTGCCACCGGGGGACGGCTAATCGGAAACACCATATATTTT. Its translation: CATGGRLIGNTIYF.

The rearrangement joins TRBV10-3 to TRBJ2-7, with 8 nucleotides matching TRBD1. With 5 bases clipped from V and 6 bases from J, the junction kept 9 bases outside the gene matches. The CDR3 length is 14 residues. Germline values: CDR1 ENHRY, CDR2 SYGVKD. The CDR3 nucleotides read TGTGCCATCAGTCCCGGACAGGGTAGATCCGAGCAGTACTTC. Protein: CAISPGQGRSEQYF.

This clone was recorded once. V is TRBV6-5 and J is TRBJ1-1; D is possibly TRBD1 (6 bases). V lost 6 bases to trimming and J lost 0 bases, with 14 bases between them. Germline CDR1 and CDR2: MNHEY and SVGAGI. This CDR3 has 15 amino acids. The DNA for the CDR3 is TGTGCCAGCAGCATACATGACAGGATGAACACTGAAGCTTTCTTT. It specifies CASSIHDRMNTEAFF.

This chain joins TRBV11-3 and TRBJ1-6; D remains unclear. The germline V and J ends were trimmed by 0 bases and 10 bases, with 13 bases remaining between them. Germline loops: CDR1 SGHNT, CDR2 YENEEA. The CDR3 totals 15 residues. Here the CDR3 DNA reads TGTGCCAGCAGCTTAGATCCGGGGAGTGGGTCACCCCTCCACTTT. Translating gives CASSLDPGSGSPLHF.

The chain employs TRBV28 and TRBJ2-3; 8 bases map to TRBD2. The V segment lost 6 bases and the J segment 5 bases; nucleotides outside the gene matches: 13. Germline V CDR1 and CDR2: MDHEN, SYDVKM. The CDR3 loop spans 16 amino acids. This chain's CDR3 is CASRAPGGASLDTQYF. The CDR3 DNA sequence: TGTGCCAGCAGGGCGCCCGGGGGGGCCAGTCTAGATACGCAGTATTTT.

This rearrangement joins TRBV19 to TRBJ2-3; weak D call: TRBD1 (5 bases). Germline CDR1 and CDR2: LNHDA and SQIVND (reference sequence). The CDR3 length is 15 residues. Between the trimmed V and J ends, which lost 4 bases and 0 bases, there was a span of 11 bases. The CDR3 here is CASSKAGPSTDTQYF. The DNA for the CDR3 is TGTGCCAGTAGTAAGGCAGGGCCTAGCACAGATACGCAGTATTTT.

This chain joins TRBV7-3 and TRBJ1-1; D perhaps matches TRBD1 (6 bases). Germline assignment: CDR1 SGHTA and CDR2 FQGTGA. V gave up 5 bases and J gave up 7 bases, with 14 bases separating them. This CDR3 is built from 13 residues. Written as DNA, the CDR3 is TGTGCCAGCAGCCCCCACAGGGTTAATGAAGCTTTCTTT. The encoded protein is CASSPHRVNEAFF.

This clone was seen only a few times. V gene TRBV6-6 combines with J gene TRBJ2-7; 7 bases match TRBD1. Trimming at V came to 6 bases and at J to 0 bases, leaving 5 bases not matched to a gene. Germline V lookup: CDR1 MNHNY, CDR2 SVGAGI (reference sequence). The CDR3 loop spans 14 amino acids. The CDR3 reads CASSDWDSSYEQYF. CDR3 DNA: TGTGCCAGCAGCGACTGGGACAGCTCCTACGAGCAGTACTTC.

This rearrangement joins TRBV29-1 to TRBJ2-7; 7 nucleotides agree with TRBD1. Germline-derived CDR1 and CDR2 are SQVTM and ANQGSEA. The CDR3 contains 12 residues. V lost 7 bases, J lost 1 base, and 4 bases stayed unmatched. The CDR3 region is CSAGDSSYEQYF. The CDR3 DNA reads TGCAGCGCCGGGGACAGTTCCTACGAGCAGTACTTC.

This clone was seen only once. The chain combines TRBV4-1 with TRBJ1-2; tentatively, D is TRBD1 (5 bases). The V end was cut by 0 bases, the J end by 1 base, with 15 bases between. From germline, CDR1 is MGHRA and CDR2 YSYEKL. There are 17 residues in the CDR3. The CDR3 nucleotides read TGCGCCAGCAGCCAAGACTTCCGGGACGCATATAACTATGGCTACACCTTC. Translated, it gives CASSQDFRDAYNYGYTF.

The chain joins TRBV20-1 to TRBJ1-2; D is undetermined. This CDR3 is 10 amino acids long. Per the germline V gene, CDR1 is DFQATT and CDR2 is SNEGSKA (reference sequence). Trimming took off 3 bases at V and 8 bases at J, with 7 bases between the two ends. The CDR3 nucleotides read TGCAGTGCTAGCTTTGTCGGCTACACCTTC. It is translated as CSASFVGYTF.

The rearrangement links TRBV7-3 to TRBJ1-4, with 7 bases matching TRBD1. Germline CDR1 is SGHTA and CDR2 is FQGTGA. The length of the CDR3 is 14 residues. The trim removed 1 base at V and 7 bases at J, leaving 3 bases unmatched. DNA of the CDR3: TGTGCCAGCAGCTTAAGGGACAGTGGTGAAAAACTGTTTTTT. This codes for CASSLRDSGEKLFF.

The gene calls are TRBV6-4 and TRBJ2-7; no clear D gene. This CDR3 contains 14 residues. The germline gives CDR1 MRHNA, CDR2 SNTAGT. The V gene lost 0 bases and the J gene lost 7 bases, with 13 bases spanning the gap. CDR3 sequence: CASSDSGFLEEQYF. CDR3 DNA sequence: TGTGCCAGCAGTGACTCGGGTTTCCTGGAGGAGCAGTACTTC.